This T cell receptor (beta chain) was observed in a study of T cell changes during pregnancy in multiple sclerosis. The repertoire was sequenced with immunoSEQ multiplex PCR; TCRdb's copy has only in-frame clones and lacks some. The table shows fewer than 45,000 clones, with roughly 93% occurring only once. V lost 5 bases to trimming and J lost 6 bases; unmatched junction nucleotides: 5. The CDR3 contains 15 residues. Germline V gives CDR1 SGHVS, CDR2 FQNEAQ. The chain carries TRBV7-8 and TRBJ2-1; TRBD2 matches at 12 bases. Sequences were derived from peripheral blood, sampled in the second trimester of pregnancy. The receptor comes from a female donor in good health, enrolled as a control in a pregnancy study. The CDR3 nucleotides are TGTGCCAGCAGCCTGACTAGCGGGGGTGTCAATGAGCAGTTCTTC. Protein product: CASSLTSGGVNEQFF.